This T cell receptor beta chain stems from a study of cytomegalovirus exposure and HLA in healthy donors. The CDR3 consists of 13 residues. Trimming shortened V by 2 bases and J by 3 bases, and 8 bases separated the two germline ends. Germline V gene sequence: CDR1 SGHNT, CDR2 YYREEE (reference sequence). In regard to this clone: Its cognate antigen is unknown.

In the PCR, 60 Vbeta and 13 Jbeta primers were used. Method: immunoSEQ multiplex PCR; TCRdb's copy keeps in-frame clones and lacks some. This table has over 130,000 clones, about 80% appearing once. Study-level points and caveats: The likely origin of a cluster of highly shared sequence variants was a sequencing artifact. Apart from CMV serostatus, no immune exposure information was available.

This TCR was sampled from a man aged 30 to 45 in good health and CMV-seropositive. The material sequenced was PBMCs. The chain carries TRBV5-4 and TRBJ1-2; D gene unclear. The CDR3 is CASSFGVDYGYTF. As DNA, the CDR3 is TGTGCCAGCAGCTTCGGTGTAGACTATGGCTACACCTTC.